The rows below give T cell receptor beta chains drawn from one sample of a study of human T cells and chemical hapten exposure. TCRdb reanalysed the RACE reads using MiXCR and keeps one entry per CDR3 protein. The profile shows more than 60,000 distinct CDR3 sequences, approximately 10% of them singletons. This sample comprised whole blood, obtained in connection with sensitization to the hapten diphenylcyclopropenone (DPC). All receptors derive from a woman aged 45-65 years with alopecia areata. Some clones in this sample may be carry-over from other donors' samples. Each CDR3 is given without its conserved first and last residue.

v_call | cdr3_aa
TRBV24-1 | ATSDLGQRVQF
TRBV7-8 | ASSFQGEYNEQF
TRBV2 | ASSEGMTSGSNEQF
TRBV29-1 | SVKLNTEAF
TRBV7-2 | ASSLHGINNSPLH
TRBV11-2 | ASSNRLHTDTQY
TRBV29-1 | SALRGVGTEAF
TRBV2 | ASSEASLVSYEQY
TRBV29-1 | SVQTYRAEAF
TRBV12-3/TRBV12-4 | ASSSRDRGWYGYT
TRBV18 | ASSPKGAGRDYGYT
TRBV6-2/TRBV6-3 | ASNGGRFNEQF
TRBV7-6 | ASSLSQGAGAYEQY
TRBV9 | ASSVANTPQETQY
TRBV11-2 | ASSLTGGRETTDTQY
TRBV7-9 | ASSPGEASGGKTDTQY
TRBV11-1 | ASSLYDRGSSYEQY
TRBV11-2 | ASSSLGSTDTQY
TRBV7-9 | ASSLDRPIEAF
TRBV7-6 | ASSPGLADYEQY
TRBV27 | ASSSLLGDSPLH
TRBV29-1 | SVTPGGALDEQF